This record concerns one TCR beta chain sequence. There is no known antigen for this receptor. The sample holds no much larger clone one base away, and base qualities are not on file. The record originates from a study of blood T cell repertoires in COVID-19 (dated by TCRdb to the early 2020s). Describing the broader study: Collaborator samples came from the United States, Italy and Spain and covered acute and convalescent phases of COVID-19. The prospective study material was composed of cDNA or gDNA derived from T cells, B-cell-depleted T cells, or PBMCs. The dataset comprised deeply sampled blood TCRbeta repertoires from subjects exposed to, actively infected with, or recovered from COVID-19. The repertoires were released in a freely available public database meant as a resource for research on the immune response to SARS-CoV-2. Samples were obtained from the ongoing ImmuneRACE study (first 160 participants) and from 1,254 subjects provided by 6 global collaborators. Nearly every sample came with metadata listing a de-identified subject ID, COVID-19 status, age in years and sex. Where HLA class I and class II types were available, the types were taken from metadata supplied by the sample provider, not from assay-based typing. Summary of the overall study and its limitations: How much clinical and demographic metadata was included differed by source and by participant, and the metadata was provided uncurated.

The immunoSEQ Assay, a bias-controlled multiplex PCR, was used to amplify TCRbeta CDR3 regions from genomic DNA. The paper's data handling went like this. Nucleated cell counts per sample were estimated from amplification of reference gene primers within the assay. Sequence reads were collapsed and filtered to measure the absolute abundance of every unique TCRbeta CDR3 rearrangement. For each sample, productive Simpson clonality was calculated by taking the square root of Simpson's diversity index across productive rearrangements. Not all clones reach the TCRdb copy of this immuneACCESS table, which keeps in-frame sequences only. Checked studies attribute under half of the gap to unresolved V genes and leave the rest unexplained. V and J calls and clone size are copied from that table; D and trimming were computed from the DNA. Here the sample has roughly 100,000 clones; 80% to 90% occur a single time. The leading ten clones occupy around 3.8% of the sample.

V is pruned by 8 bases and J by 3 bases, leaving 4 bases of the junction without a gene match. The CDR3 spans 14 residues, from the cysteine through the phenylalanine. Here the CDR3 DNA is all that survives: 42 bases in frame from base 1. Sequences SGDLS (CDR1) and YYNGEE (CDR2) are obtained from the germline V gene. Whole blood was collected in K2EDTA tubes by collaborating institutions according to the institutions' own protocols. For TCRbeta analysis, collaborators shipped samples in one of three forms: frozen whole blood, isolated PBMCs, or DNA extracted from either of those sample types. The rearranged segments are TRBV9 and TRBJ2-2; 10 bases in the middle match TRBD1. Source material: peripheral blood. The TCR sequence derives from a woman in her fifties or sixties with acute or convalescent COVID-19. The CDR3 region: CARGTGADTGELFF. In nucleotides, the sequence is TGTGCCAGGGGGACAGGGGCGGACACCGGGGAGCTGTTTTTT.